The 9 T cell receptor beta chains listed next were all sequenced from one sample in a study of T-cell memory formation after mild COVID-19. One entry per CDR3 protein, called by TCRdb with MiXCR from the 5' RACE reads. Here the sample spans 350,000 to 400,000 distinct CDR3 sequences, approximately 14% being singletons. The sequencing sample was made of PBMCs or a T cell subset sorted from them (not recorded which). The receptor set was obtained from a man in his late teens or twenties who had mild COVID-19 (a few samples of this study predate the infection). Cell type and time point are not known.

In its sample, this clonotype was seen a few times. CDR3: CSEISRDSLHNEQFF. The CDR3 DNA reads as TGCAGCGAGATCTCCCGGGACAGTCTGCACAATGAGCAGTTCTTC. This chain links TRBV29-1 with TRBJ2-1; 7 positions match TRBD1. The CDR3 is 15 amino acids. Germline loops: CDR1 SQVTM, CDR2 ANQGSEA. V shed 7 bases, J shed 5 bases, and the junction held 14 bases outside the gene matches.

The chain recombines TRBV2 with TRBJ2-3; D is unresolved. CDR3 length: 11 residues. Per germline, CDR1 SNHLY and CDR2 FYNNEI. Trimming cost V 2 bases and J 7 bases, with 4 bases left between them. The CDR3 loop is CASSERNTQYF. The CDR3 DNA reads as TGTGCCAGCAGTGAAAGAAATACGCAGTATTTT.

The chain joins TRBV4-2 to TRBJ2-5; 11 bases agree with TRBD2. The germline V gene encodes CDR1 LGHNA and CDR2 YNFKEQ. This CDR3 has 15 residues. The junction had 6 bases not matched to a gene; V was cut back by 4 bases and J by 5 bases. The CDR3 DNA reads as TGTGCCAGCAGCCGCGTTCCTAGCGGGGGGGAGACCCAGTACTTC. It translates to CASSRVPSGGETQYF.

In this sample, this clonotype turned up a few times. The V and J genes are TRBV27 and TRBJ1-4; 11 positions match TRBD1. V was pared by 1 base and J by 1 base, with 2 bases of the junction left unmatched. The CDR3 is made up of 17 amino acids. CDR1 and CDR2 (germline): MNHEY, SMNVEV (reference sequence). The CDR3 DNA follows: TGTGCCAGCAGTTTATGGACAGGGGGCCTAACTAATGAAAAACTGTTTTTT. Translating it yields CASSLWTGGLTNEKLFF.

V and J are TRBV4-2 and TRBJ2-1; D ambiguous. Germline CDR1 is LGHNA and CDR2 is YNFKEQ. The CDR3 has 20 residues. Trimming took off 0 bases at V and 10 bases at J, with 31 bases between the two ends. In nucleotides, the CDR3 is TGTGCCAGCAGCCAAGATCTCGGGCCCCTTCCCTACAATGACCAGCTGGAGCAGTTCTTC. Its translation is CASSQDLGPLPYNDQLEQFF.

In its sample, this clonotype was seen a few times. The chain carries TRBV12-5 and TRBJ2-7, with D perhaps matching TRBD1 (5 bases). The V and J ends lost 1 base and 2 bases respectively, with 9 bases between them. The CDR3 has 14 residues. The germline V gene encodes CDR1 LGHNT and CDR2 FRNRAP. The chain's CDR3 is CASGLARQPYEQYF. CDR3 DNA sequence: TGTGCTAGTGGTTTGGCCCGACAGCCCTACGAGCAGTACTTC.

This clonotype was seen a handful of times. J is TRBJ2-1 and V is TRBV7-9; D may be TRBD1 (6 bases). Germline V gives CDR1 SEHNR, CDR2 FQNEAQ (reference sequence). The CDR3 runs to 14 residues. V was shortened by 4 bases and J by 4 bases, with 11 bases between the two germline ends. CDR3 loop: CASSSEDRYNEQFF. In DNA form, the CDR3 reads TGTGCCAGCAGCTCAGAGGACAGATACAATGAGCAGTTCTTC.

The genes are TRBV6-5 and TRBJ1-2; D is possibly TRBD1 (6 bases). V lost 8 bases and J 3 bases, leaving 16 bases between the germline ends. From germline, CDR1 is MNHEY and CDR2 SVGAGI. CDR3 length: 14 residues. Here the CDR3 reads CASRVGGGYYGYTF. The CDR3 nucleotides are TGTGCCAGCCGCGTGGGGGGCGGCTACTATGGCTACACCTTC.

This chain links TRBV4-1 with TRBJ1-1, with TRBD1 identical over 11 bases. V gave up 0 bases and J gave up 11 bases; unmatched junction bases: 11. Germline CDR1 MGHRA, CDR2 YSYEKL. The length of the CDR3 is 16 residues. Here the CDR3 reads CASSQEEDRGPLDAFF. The CDR3 nucleotides read TGCGCCAGCAGCCAAGAAGAGGACAGGGGGCCTCTCGACGCTTTCTTT.